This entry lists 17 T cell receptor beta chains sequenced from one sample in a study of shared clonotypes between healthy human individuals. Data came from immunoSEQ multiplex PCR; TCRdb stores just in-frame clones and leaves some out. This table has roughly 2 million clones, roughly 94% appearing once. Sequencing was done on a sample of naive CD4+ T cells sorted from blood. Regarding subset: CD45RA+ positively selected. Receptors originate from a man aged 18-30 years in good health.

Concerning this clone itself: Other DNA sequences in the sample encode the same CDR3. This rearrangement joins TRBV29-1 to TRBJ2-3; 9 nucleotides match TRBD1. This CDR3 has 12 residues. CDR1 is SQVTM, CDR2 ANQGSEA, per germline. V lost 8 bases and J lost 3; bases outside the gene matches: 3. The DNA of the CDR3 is TGCAGCACTGACAGGGGGACAGATACGCAGTATTTT. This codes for CSTDRGTDTQYF.

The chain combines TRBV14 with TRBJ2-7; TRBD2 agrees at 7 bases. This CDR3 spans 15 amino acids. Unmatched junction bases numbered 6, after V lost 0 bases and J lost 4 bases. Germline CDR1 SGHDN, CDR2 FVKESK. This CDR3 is CASSQDSLAAYEQYF. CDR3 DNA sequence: TGTGCCAGCAGCCAAGATTCGCTAGCGGCTTACGAGCAGTACTTC.

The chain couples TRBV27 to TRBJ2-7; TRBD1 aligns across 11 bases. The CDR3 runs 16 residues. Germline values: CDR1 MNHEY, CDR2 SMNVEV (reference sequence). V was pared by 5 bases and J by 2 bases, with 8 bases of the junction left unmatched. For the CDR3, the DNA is TGTGCCAGCAGTATGTACGGGACAGGGGGTACCTACGAGCAGTACTTC. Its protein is CASSMYGTGGTYEQYF.

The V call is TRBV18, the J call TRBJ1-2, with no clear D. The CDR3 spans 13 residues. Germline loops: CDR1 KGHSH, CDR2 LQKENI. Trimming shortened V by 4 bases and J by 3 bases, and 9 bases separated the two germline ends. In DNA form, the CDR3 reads TGTGCCAGCTCACGTTTGAGGGACTATGGCTACACCTTC. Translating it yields CASSRLRDYGYTF.

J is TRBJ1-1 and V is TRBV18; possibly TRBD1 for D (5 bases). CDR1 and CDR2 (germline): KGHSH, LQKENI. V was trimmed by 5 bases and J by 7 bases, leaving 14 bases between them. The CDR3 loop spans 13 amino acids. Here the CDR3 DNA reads TGTGCCAGCTCAATGCCCGGGACCGTTGAAGCTTTCTTT. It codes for CASSMPGTVEAFF.

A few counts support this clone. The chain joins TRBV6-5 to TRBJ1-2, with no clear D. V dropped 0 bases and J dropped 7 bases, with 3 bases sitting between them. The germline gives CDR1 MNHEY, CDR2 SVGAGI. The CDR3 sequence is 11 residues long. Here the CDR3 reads CASSYSTGYTF. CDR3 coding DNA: TGTGCCAGCAGTTACTCTACTGGCTACACCTTC.

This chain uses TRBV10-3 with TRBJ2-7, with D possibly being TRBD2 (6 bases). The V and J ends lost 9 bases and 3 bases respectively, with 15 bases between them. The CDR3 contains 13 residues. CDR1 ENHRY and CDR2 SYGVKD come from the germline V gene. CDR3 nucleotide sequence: TGTGCCATGAAAGCGGCCGGGGGCTACGAGCAGTACTTC. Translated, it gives CAMKAAGGYEQYF.

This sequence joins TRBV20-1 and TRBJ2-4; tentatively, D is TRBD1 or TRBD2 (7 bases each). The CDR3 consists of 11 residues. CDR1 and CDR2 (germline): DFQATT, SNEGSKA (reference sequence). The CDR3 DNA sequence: TGCGCATCAGGGGGGGAAAACATTCAGTACTTC. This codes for CASGGENIQYF.

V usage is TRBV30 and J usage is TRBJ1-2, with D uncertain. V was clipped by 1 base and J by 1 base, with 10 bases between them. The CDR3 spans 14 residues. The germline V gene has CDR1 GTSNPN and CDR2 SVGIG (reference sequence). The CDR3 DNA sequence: TGTGCCTGGAGTGAAACAGTTCTTAACTATGGCTACACCTTC. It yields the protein CAWSETVLNYGYTF.

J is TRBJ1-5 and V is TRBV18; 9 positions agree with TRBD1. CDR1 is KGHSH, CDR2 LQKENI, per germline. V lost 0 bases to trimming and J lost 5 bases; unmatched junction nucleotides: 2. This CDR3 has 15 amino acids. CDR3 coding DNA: TGTGCCAGCTCACCACCGACAGGGGGGGATCAGCCCCAGCATTTT. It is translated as CASSPPTGGDQPQHF.

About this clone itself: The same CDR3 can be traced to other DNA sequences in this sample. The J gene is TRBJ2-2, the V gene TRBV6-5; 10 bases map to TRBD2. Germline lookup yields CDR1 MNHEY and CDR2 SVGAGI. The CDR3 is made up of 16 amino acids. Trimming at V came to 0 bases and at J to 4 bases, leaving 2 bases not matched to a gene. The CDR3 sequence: CASSYSIAGGTGELFF. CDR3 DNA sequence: TGTGCCAGCAGTTACTCGATAGCGGGGGGCACCGGGGAGCTGTTTTTT.

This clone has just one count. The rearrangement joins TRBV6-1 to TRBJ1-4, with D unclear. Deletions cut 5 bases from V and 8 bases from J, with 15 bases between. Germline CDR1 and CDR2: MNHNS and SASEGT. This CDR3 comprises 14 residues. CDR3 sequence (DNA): TGTGCCAGCAGTCCTGGTAATGGTATGGAAAAACTGTTTTTT. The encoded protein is CASSPGNGMEKLFF.

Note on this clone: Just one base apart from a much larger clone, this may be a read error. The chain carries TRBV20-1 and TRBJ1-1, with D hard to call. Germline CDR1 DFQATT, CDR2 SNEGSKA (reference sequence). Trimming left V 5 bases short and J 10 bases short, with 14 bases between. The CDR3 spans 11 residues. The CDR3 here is CSAQRLAGAFF. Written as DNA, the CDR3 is TGCAGTGCTCAGAGGTTGGCTGGAGCTTTCTTT.

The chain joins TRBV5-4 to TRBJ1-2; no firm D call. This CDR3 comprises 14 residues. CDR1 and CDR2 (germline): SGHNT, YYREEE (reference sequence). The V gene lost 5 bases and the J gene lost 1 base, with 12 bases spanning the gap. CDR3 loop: CASSTDILNYGYTF. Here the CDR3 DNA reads TGTGCCAGCAGTACCGACATACTTAACTATGGCTACACCTTC.

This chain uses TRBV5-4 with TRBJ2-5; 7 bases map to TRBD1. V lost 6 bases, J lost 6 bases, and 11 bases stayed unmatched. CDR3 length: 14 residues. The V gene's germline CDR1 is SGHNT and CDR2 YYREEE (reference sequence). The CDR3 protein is CASTPGQALQTQYF. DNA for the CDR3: TGTGCCAGCACCCCAGGACAGGCCCTCCAGACCCAGTACTTC.

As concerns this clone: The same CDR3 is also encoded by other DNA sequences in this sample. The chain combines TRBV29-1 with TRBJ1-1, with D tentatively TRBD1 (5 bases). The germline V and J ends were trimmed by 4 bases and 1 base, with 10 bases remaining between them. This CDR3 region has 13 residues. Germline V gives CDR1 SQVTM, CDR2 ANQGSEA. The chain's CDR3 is CSVGVGGNTEAFF. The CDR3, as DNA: TGCAGCGTTGGAGTCGGGGGGAACACTGAAGCTTTCTTT.

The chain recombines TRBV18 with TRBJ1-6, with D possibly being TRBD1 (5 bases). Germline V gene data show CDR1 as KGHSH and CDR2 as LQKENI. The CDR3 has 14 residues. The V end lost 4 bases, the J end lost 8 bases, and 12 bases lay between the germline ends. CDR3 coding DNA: TGTGCCAGCTCACATGGGACGGGGGATTCACCCCTCCACTTT. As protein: CASSHGTGDSPLHF.